Shown below are 22 T cell receptor beta chains from a single sample sequenced in a study of beta chain features in type 1 diabetes. Expressed TCRB transcripts were sequenced because the isolated RNA had all been reverse transcribed beforehand. Assay used: immunoSEQ multiplex PCR; TCRdb lists only in-frame clones, some missing. The sample lists some 360,000 clones, 20% occurring once. Sample: naive CD4+ T cells from blood. Receptor source: a woman under 30 in good health.

The chain is built from TRBV5-1 and TRBJ2-1; 8 bases are shared with TRBD2. V trimming: 1 base; J trimming: 6 bases; junction bases outside the gene matches: 3. There are 14 residues in the CDR3. The germline V gene has CDR1 SGHRS and CDR2 YFSETQ. The CDR3 DNA reads as TGCGCCAGCAGCTTGACTAGCGGCTTCAATGAGCAGTTCTTC. Its translation is CASSLTSGFNEQFF.

This chain uses TRBV7-2 with TRBJ1-1, with D hard to call. Germline CDR1 is SGHTA and CDR2 is FQGNSA. V was pared by 4 bases and J by 4 bases, with 19 bases between. This CDR3 contains 16 residues. The CDR3 DNA reads as TGTGCCAGCAGCTCCCAGAGGGCGGCCCGGGGCACTGAAGCTTTCTTT. Protein product: CASSSQRAARGTEAFF.

The V call is TRBV18, the J call TRBJ1-1; D unclear. Germline-derived CDR1 and CDR2 are KGHSH and LQKENI. The CDR3 is 13 residues long. Trimming left V 6 bases short and J 1 base short, with 9 bases between. Here the CDR3 reads CASSPNRNTEAFF. The CDR3 region has the DNA TGTGCCAGCTCGCCCAACAGGAACACTGAAGCTTTCTTT. Together with reference TRBV18 and TRBJ1-1, the CDR3 gives the full variable domain: NAGVMQNPRHLVRRRGQEARLRCSPMKGHSHVYWYRQLPEEGLKFMVYLQKENIIDESGMPKERFSAEFPKEGPSILRIQQVVRGDSAAYFCASSPNRNTEAFFGQGTRLTVV.

The chain's CDR3 is CASLGEADTQYF. The DNA of the CDR3 is TGTGCCAGCTTAGGGGAGGCAGATACGCAGTATTTT. The chain carries TRBV7-2 and TRBJ2-3, with D possibly being TRBD2 (6 bases). The length of the CDR3 is 12 residues. V shed 8 bases and J shed 4 bases, with 10 bases lying between them. Per the germline V gene, CDR1 is SGHTA and CDR2 is FQGNSA. The full variable domain, completed using reference TRBV7-2 and TRBJ2-3, is GAGVSQSPSNKVTEKGKDVELRCDPISGHTALYWYRQSLGQGLEFLIYFQGNSAPDKSGLPSDRFSAERTGGSVSTLTIQRTQQEDSAVYLCASLGEADTQYFGPGTRLTVL.

J is TRBJ2-7 and V is TRBV11-2; 13 nucleotides match TRBD2. The CDR3 sequence is 15 residues long. CDR1 SGHAT and CDR2 FQNNGV come from the germline V gene. V gave up 5 bases and J gave up 5 bases; unmatched junction bases: 6. The CDR3 DNA reads as TGTGCCAGCAGCAAGGGACTAGCGGGAAGCCACGAGCAGTACTTC. This sequence encodes CASSKGLAGSHEQYF.

There are a few counts of this clone. The rearrangement uses TRBV4-2 and TRBJ2-3, with 7 positions matching TRBD2. Germline CDR1 reads LGHNA; CDR2 reads YNFKEQ. The CDR3 runs 16 residues. V shed 1 base and J 3 bases; nucleotides not matched to a gene: 7. This CDR3 is CASSQVAAGETDTQYF. Here the CDR3 DNA reads TGTGCCAGCAGCCAAGTCGCGGCGGGAGAAACAGATACGCAGTATTTT.

The genes are TRBV25-1 and TRBJ2-1; 12 bases match TRBD2. The CDR3 extends over 14 amino acids. CDR1 and CDR2 from the germline V gene are MGHDK and SYGVNS. The V segment lost 5 bases and the J segment 10 bases; nucleotides outside the gene matches: 6. CDR3 nucleotide sequence: TGTGCCAGCAGTCCTAGCGGGAGGGCCGGGGAGCAGTTCTTC. Translation gives CASSPSGRAGEQFF.

The chain recombines TRBV4-1 with TRBJ1-1; no clear D. Between the trimmed V and J ends, which lost 3 bases and 1 base, there was a span of 12 bases. The CDR3 is 15 residues long. Germline V gene lookup returns CDR1 MGHRA and CDR2 YSYEKL. The CDR3 coding sequence is TGCGCCAGCAGCCAGCTCGCGGCCCCGAACACTGAAGCTTTCTTT. Encoded protein: CASSQLAAPNTEAFF.

The chain carries TRBV30 and TRBJ1-1; no firm D call. The germline gives CDR1 GTSNPN, CDR2 SVGIG (reference sequence). V was pared by 0 bases and J by 11 bases, with 13 bases between. This CDR3 has 12 amino acids. Here the CDR3 reads CAWSVYRLGAFF. CDR3 DNA: TGTGCCTGGAGTGTTTATCGACTCGGGGCTTTCTTT.

This clone occurred a few times. The chain combines TRBV4-3 with TRBJ2-5; 14 bases are a match to TRBD2. Germline loops: CDR1 LGHNA, CDR2 YSLEER. J was trimmed by 4 bases and V by 1 base; bases with no gene match: 8. CDR3 length equals 18 residues. For the CDR3, the DNA is TGCGCCAGCAGCCAAGGAAGACTAGCGGGGGGGCTTGGAGAGACCCAGTACTTC. Its protein product is CASSQGRLAGGLGETQYF.

The chain uses TRBV7-2 and TRBJ1-2; D is perhaps TRBD1 (5 bases). The germline V gene encodes CDR1 SGHTA and CDR2 FQGNSA. Between the trimmed V and J ends, which lost 5 bases and 4 bases, there was a span of 14 bases. The CDR3 contains 14 residues. CDR3 bases: TGTGCCAGCAGCCCGGGGGATGGGAGCTATGGCTACACCTTC. Protein product: CASSPGDGSYGYTF.

This rearrangement joins TRBV4-1 to TRBJ2-1, with 10 bases that match TRBD2. The CDR3 is 19 amino acids. Germline loops: CDR1 MGHRA, CDR2 YSYEKL. The J segment lost 0 bases and the V segment lost 3 bases, leaving 11 bases of the junction unmatched. CDR3 amino acids: CASSHVGSGGRSSYNEQFF. DNA of the CDR3: TGCGCCAGCAGCCACGTAGGTAGCGGGGGGCGAAGCTCCTACAATGAGCAGTTCTTC.

In its sample, this clone was seen a few times. The rearrangement uses TRBV13 and TRBJ2-1, with TRBD2 as a possible D gene (7 bases). The length of the CDR3 is 14 residues. V was shortened by 5 bases and J by 5 bases, with 13 bases between the two germline ends. Germline lookup yields CDR1 PRHDT and CDR2 FYEKMQ (reference sequence). The CDR3 sequence: CASSVRGANNEQFF. As DNA, the CDR3 is TGTGCCAGCAGCGTCCGGGGGGCTAACAATGAGCAGTTCTTC.

This clone was counted a few times. J is TRBJ1-2 and V is TRBV29-1; possibly TRBD1 for D (5 bases). The V end lost 7 bases, the J end lost 6 bases, and 21 bases lay between the germline ends. The germline CDR1 and CDR2 sequences are SQVTM and ANQGSEA. The CDR3 runs 14 residues. The CDR3 reads CSAKRITGLDGYTF. For the CDR3, the DNA is TGCAGCGCCAAGAGAATAACAGGATTAGATGGCTACACCTTC.

CDR3 region: CASSMSGGETQYF. CDR3 bases: TGTGCCAGCAGTATGTCCGGGGGGGAGACCCAGTACTTC. The chain is built from TRBV25-1 and TRBJ2-5, with 7 positions matching TRBD2. The V and J ends lost 5 bases and 5 bases, in that order; junction bases with no gene match: 5. The CDR3 sequence is 13 residues long. Germline CDR1 is MGHDK and CDR2 is SYGVNS.

Only a few counts were recorded for this clone. The rearrangement uses TRBV18 and TRBJ2-7; 9 bases align to TRBD2. The CDR3 has 14 amino acids. J was trimmed by 6 bases and V by 6 bases; bases with no gene match: 9. Germline V gives CDR1 KGHSH, CDR2 LQKENI. CDR3 protein: CASSPSGGIGEQYF. DNA for the CDR3: TGTGCCAGCTCTCCCAGCGGGGGGATTGGCGAGCAGTACTTC.

The chain employs TRBV5-1 and TRBJ2-3; 14 bases line up with TRBD2. CDR3 length: 17 amino acids. Germline loops: CDR1 SGHRS, CDR2 YFSETQ. The trim removed 0 bases at V and 4 bases at J, leaving 4 bases unmatched. The CDR3 protein is CASSLVGLAGVADTQYF. The CDR3 DNA sequence: TGCGCCAGCAGCTTGGTGGGACTAGCGGGAGTCGCAGATACGCAGTATTTT.

The chain is built from TRBV7-9 and TRBJ2-7; 7 bases are a match to TRBD1. The V segment lost 5 bases and the J segment 13 bases; nucleotides outside the gene matches: 11. CDR1 and CDR2 (germline): SEHNR, FQNEAQ (reference sequence). The CDR3 is 12 residues long. In DNA form, the CDR3 reads TGTGCCAGCAGCCGGGACAGCGCTAATACTTACTTC. It codes for CASSRDSANTYF.

The table lists this clone with a few counts. This chain connects TRBV29-1 to TRBJ2-5; 7 bases are shared with TRBD2. Germline V CDR1 and CDR2: SQVTM, ANQGSEA. The CDR3 is 12 residues long. With 7 bases clipped from V and 5 bases from J, the junction kept 7 bases outside the gene matches. The CDR3 region is CSAFLGGETQYF. DNA of the CDR3: TGCAGCGCCTTTCTGGGAGGGGAGACCCAGTACTTC.

The gene calls are TRBV2 and TRBJ1-5; D possibly corresponds to TRBD1 (5 bases). CDR3 size: 15 residues. Germline V gives CDR1 SNHLY, CDR2 FYNNEI. The V and J ends lost 0 bases and 4 bases respectively, with 10 bases between them. The CDR3 spells CASSEANRPNQPQHF. CDR3 nucleotides: TGTGCCAGCAGTGAAGCGAACAGGCCGAATCAGCCCCAGCATTTT. The full variable domain, completed using reference TRBV2 and TRBJ1-5, is EPEVTQTPSHQVTQMGQEVILRCVPISNHLYFYWYRQILGQKVEFLVSFYNNEISEKSEIFDDQFSVERPDGSNFTLKIRSTKLEDSAMYFCASSEANRPNQPQHFGDGTRLSIL.

This chain joins TRBV5-1 and TRBJ2-3; 8 nucleotides match TRBD2. Germline V lookup: CDR1 SGHRS, CDR2 YFSETQ. The CDR3 loop spans 15 amino acids. The ends lost 5 bases at V and 2 bases at J; junction bases unmatched: 7. CDR3 region: CASRLRGADTDTQYF. Written as DNA, the CDR3 is TGCGCCAGCAGGTTGCGGGGGGCGGACACAGATACGCAGTATTTT.

Only a few counts were recorded for this clone. The rearrangement joins TRBV19 to TRBJ2-1; 8 bases match TRBD2. With V trimmed by 1 base and J by 6 bases, 2 bases remained unmatched. CDR3 length: 14 amino acids. The germline V gene encodes CDR1 LNHDA and CDR2 SQIVND (reference sequence). CDR3 sequence (DNA): TGTGCCAGTAGTATAGGCCTAGCGGGCAATGAGCAGTTCTTC. It translates to CASSIGLAGNEQFF.